A single sample gave rise to the 23 T cell receptor beta chains below, sequenced in a study of blood T cell repertoires in COVID-19. The repertoire was sequenced with immunoSEQ multiplex PCR; TCRdb's copy has only in-frame clones and lacks some. The sample has about 180,000 clones; 82% are singletons. Sequencing was performed on peripheral blood. Every receptor here comes from a woman between 65 and 79 years old with acute or convalescent COVID-19.

V and J are TRBV5-1 and TRBJ2-3; 8 positions agree with TRBD1. This CDR3 comprises 15 residues. The trim removed 3 bases at V and 3 bases at J, leaving 6 bases unmatched. CDR1 and CDR2 (germline): SGHRS, YFSETQ. CDR3 DNA sequence: TGCGCCAGCAGCTGGGAAGGACAGGGTACAGATACGCAGTATTTT. Protein sequence: CASSWEGQGTDTQYF.

The chain joins TRBV5-1 to TRBJ2-7; TRBD2 matches 7 bases. V dropped 0 bases and J dropped 0; count of bases not matched to a gene: 6. Germline CDR1 SGHRS, CDR2 YFSETQ. The CDR3 has 16 residues. CDR3 sequence reads: CASSLAGDYFSYEQYF. CDR3 nucleotide sequence: TGCGCCAGCAGCTTGGCCGGGGACTACTTCTCCTACGAGCAGTACTTC.

This clone has only a few counts. The chain links TRBV4-2 to TRBJ2-7; TRBD2 agrees at 10 bases. The CDR3 is made up of 18 amino acids. CDR1 is LGHNA, CDR2 YNFKEQ, per germline. The V segment lost 4 bases and the J segment 2 bases; nucleotides outside the gene matches: 14. The CDR3, as DNA: TGTGCCAGCAGCCTAGAGATCCCAGATAGCGGGGGGACCTACGAGCAGTACTTC. Its protein product is CASSLEIPDSGGTYEQYF.

This sequence joins TRBV9 and TRBJ2-2; the D is unclear. This CDR3 spans 14 amino acids. Germline V gene lookup returns CDR1 SGDLS and CDR2 YYNGEE. With 3 bases removed from V and 0 bases from J, the gap between germline ends came to 6 bases. The CDR3 reads CASSGEANTGELFF. CDR3 in DNA: TGTGCCAGCAGCGGCGAGGCGAACACCGGGGAGCTGTTTTTT.

V and J are TRBV6-2 or TRBV6-3 and TRBJ1-1, with D maybe TRBD1 (6 bases). Deletions cut 5 bases from V and 5 bases from J, with 9 bases between. CDR1 and CDR2 from the germline V gene are MNHEY and SVGEGT. The CDR3 is made up of 12 amino acids. The CDR3 is CASSTQGTEAFF. CDR3 DNA: TGTGCCAGCAGTACCCAGGGGACTGAAGCTTTCTTT.

The chain carries TRBV30 and TRBJ2-7; D ambiguous. The CDR3 sequence is 13 residues long. Germline lookup yields CDR1 GTSNPN and CDR2 SVGIG (reference sequence). V lost 2 bases, J lost 2 bases, and 10 bases lay in between. The CDR3 sequence: CAWSWQPAYEQYF. The CDR3 DNA reads as TGTGCCTGGAGTTGGCAACCCGCCTACGAGCAGTACTTC.

The J gene is TRBJ2-1, the V gene TRBV15; TRBD1 matches 7 bases. J lost 2 bases, V lost 3 bases, and 4 bases had no gene match. Germline V lookup: CDR1 LNHNV, CDR2 YYDKDF (reference sequence). The CDR3 loop spans 15 amino acids. CDR3 DNA: TGTGCCACCAGCAGGCAGGGGGAGACCTACAATGAGCAGTTCTTC. This encodes CATSRQGETYNEQFF. Combining the CDR3 with reference TRBV15 and TRBJ2-1 gives the whole variable domain DAMVIQNPRYQVTQFGKPVTLSCSQTLNHNVMYWYQQKSSQAPKLLFHYYDKDFNNEADTPDNFQSRRPNTSFCFLDIRSPGLGDTAMYLCATSRQGETYNEQFFGPGTRLTVL.

V is TRBV7-2 and J is TRBJ1-2; TRBD1 is a possible D gene (5 bases). The ends were cut back, 2 bases at V and 2 bases at J, with 9 bases in the middle. The CDR3 is made up of 14 amino acids. Germline V gives CDR1 SGHTA, CDR2 FQGNSA. CDR3 loop: CASSLIGANYGYTF. In DNA form, the CDR3 reads TGTGCCAGCAGCTTAATAGGGGCCAACTATGGCTACACCTTC.

The rearrangement uses TRBV9 and TRBJ1-6; the D is unclear. Per germline, CDR1 SGDLS and CDR2 YYNGEE. The CDR3 has 14 amino acids. Trimming stripped 0 bases from V and 4 bases from J, with 5 bases between. CDR3 nucleotide sequence: TGTGCCAGCAGCGTAGACAGTTATAATTCACCCCTCCACTTT. Protein sequence: CASSVDSYNSPLHF.

This sequence joins TRBV28 and TRBJ1-4, with D possibly matching TRBD1 (6 bases). V was pared by 6 bases and J by 4 bases, with 18 bases between. The germline gives CDR1 MDHEN, CDR2 SYDVKM. This CDR3 region has 16 residues. The CDR3 here is CASSPPMGAFNEKLFF. The CDR3 DNA sequence: TGTGCCAGCAGCCCCCCCATGGGGGCCTTTAATGAAAAACTGTTTTTT.

V gene TRBV9 combines with J gene TRBJ1-2; 10 bases align to TRBD1. V lost 0 bases and J lost 5; bases outside the gene matches: 10. The CDR3 spans 17 residues. Germline CDR1 and CDR2: SGDLS and YYNGEE. CDR3 sequence (DNA): TGTGCCAGCAGCGTAGCATCGGGGGACAGGGGAGGTTATGGCTACACCTTC. It encodes CASSVASGDRGGYGYTF.

This clone was found a few times. This chain joins TRBV4-1 and TRBJ1-1, with D possibly being TRBD1 (5 bases). V was trimmed by 4 bases and J by 0 bases, leaving 12 bases between them. The CDR3 runs to 15 residues. CDR1 and CDR2 from the germline V gene are MGHRA and YSYEKL. Here the CDR3 reads CASSRLDSMNTEAFF. CDR3 nucleotides: TGCGCCAGCAGCCGACTAGACAGCATGAACACTGAAGCTTTCTTT.

This clone was observed a handful of times. The chain recombines TRBV5-1 with TRBJ1-5, with 11 bases lining up with TRBD1. The CDR3 is made up of 16 amino acids. The V gene's germline CDR1 is SGHRS and CDR2 YFSETQ. V was clipped by 0 bases and J by 6 bases; unmatched bases: 5. The DNA of the CDR3 is TGCGCCAGCAGCTTGGGGACAGGGGGCGCGGGTCAGCCCCAGCATTTT. Protein product: CASSLGTGGAGQPQHF.

The genes are TRBV18 and TRBJ1-1; 10 nucleotides match TRBD1. Trimming removed 6 bases from V and 3 bases from J; junction bases left unmatched: 4. This CDR3 has 14 amino acids. Germline lookup yields CDR1 KGHSH and CDR2 LQKENI. This CDR3 reads CASSPGTGDTEAFF. CDR3 nucleotides: TGTGCCAGCTCCCCCGGGACAGGGGACACTGAAGCTTTCTTT. Looking up the rest from reference TRBV18 and TRBJ1-1 gives the full variable domain: NAGVMQNPRHLVRRRGQEARLRCSPMKGHSHVYWYRQLPEEGLKFMVYLQKENIIDESGMPKERFSAEFPKEGPSILRIQQVVRGDSAAYFCASSPGTGDTEAFFGQGTRLTVV.

The gene calls are TRBV5-4 and TRBJ2-7; 7 bases align to TRBD1. Trimming took 4 bases from V and 0 from J; bases not matched to a gene: 4. Germline CDR1 and CDR2: SGHNT and YYREEE (reference sequence). The CDR3 is 14 residues long. The CDR3 sequence is CASSTRQGSYEQYF. The CDR3 coding sequence is TGTGCCAGCAGCACGAGACAGGGCTCCTACGAGCAGTACTTC.

The DNA of the CDR3 is TGTGCCAGCAGTTTGATTCCGGGACAGCAACACGAAGCTTTCTTT. As protein: CASSLIPGQQHEAFF. The chain uses TRBV5-5 and TRBJ1-1; 7 nucleotides match TRBD1. This CDR3 comprises 15 residues. V shed 5 bases and J 8 bases; nucleotides not matched to a gene: 15. Germline V lookup: CDR1 SGHKS, CDR2 YYEKEE (reference sequence).

Points on this clone: Other DNA variants within this sample encode the same CDR3. The V call is TRBV6-2 or TRBV6-3, the J call TRBJ2-5; D remains ambiguous. Trimming took 2 bases from V and 2 from J, leaving 9 bases between them. The CDR3 sequence is 14 residues long. Germline V CDR1 and CDR2: MNHEY, SVGEGT. The DNA for the CDR3 is TGTGCCAGCAGTTACGTACAGCTGCAAGAGACCCAGTACTTC. Translated: CASSYVQLQETQYF.

V is TRBV6-2 or TRBV6-3 and J is TRBJ1-5, with TRBD1 matching 9 bases. The junction had 13 bases not matched to a gene; V was cut back by 5 bases and J by 2 bases. Looked up from germline, CDR1 is MNHEY and CDR2 is SVGEGT. The length of the CDR3 is 18 residues. CDR3 DNA: TGTGCCAGCAGTCCATACAGGGGGCAAATTCGACGCAATCAGCCCCAGCATTTT. It yields the protein CASSPYRGQIRRNQPQHF.

The chain couples TRBV24-1 to TRBJ2-3, with 7 bases lining up with TRBD1. V lost 8 bases and J lost 5; bases outside the gene matches: 15. CDR3 length equals 16 residues. Germline CDR1 reads KGHDR; CDR2 reads SFDVKD. The chain's CDR3 is CATTLEKGARGDTQYF. CDR3 sequence (DNA): TGTGCCACCACGTTAGAGAAGGGGGCGCGAGGAGATACGCAGTATTTT.

V gene TRBV30 combines with J gene TRBJ2-1; 7 bases map to TRBD2. The CDR3 has 13 residues. Germline CDR1 is GTSNPN and CDR2 is SVGIG (reference sequence). Trimming removed 5 bases from V and 0 bases from J; junction bases left unmatched: 1. The chain's CDR3 is CAWQRDSYNEQFF. CDR3 in DNA: TGTGCCTGGCAGCGGGACTCCTACAATGAGCAGTTCTTC.

The V and J genes are TRBV7-3 and TRBJ2-2, with D maybe TRBD2 (5 bases). The CDR3 has 14 amino acids. Per the germline V gene, CDR1 is SGHTA and CDR2 is FQGTGA. Between the trimmed V and J ends, which lost 2 bases and 1 base, there was a span of 5 bases. The CDR3 DNA reads as TGTGCCAGCAGCTTAGGGAGGAACACCGGGGAGCTGTTTTTT. Its translation: CASSLGRNTGELFF.

V usage is TRBV27 and J usage is TRBJ1-6, with a possible D match to TRBD1 (5 bases). CDR3 length: 14 amino acids. V dropped 7 bases and J dropped 10 bases, with 17 bases sitting between them. Germline CDR1 reads MNHEY; CDR2 reads SMNVEV (reference sequence). As DNA, the CDR3 is TGTGCCAGCACCACGAGGCAGGGATACTCACCCCTCCACTTT. Amino acid sequence: CASTTRQGYSPLHF.

This sequence joins TRBV2 and TRBJ2-5; 9 bases match TRBD2. The V segment lost 3 bases and the J segment 1 base; nucleotides outside the gene matches: 3. This CDR3 is built from 15 residues. From germline, CDR1 is SNHLY and CDR2 FYNNEI. CDR3 region: CASSEQTSGQETQYF. The DNA for the CDR3 is TGTGCCAGCAGTGAGCAGACTAGCGGCCAAGAGACCCAGTACTTC. Full variable domain (remainder filled in from reference TRBV2 and TRBJ2-5): EPEVTQTPSHQVTQMGQEVILRCVPISNHLYFYWYRQILGQKVEFLVSFYNNEISEKSEIFDDQFSVERPDGSNFTLKIRSTKLEDSAMYFCASSEQTSGQETQYFGPGTRLLVL.